This passage covers 27 T cell receptor beta chains from one sample sequenced in a study of CD8+CD57+ T cells in acquired aplastic anemia. Investigators profiled TCR beta VDJ and CDR3 from genomic DNA template. TCRdb ran MiXCR on the reads and lists one entry per CDR3 protein. Among approximately 200,000 distinct CDR3 sequences listed, about half were seen once. The authors sequenced patients whose flow cytometry had shown CD8+CD57+ cell expansion. Input material: sorted CD4+, CD8+, or CD8+CD57+ T cells (not recorded which) from PBMCs. The source is a human donor with aplastic anemia.

The chain has TRBV9 and TRBJ2-1; 7 bases fit TRBD1. The CDR3 loop spans 13 amino acids. The V segment lost 4 bases and the J segment 5 bases; nucleotides outside the gene matches: 3. The germline V gene has CDR1 SGDLS and CDR2 YYNGEE. As DNA, the CDR3 is TGTGCCAGCAGCACGGGACAGAACAATGAGCAGTTCTTC. It yields the protein CASSTGQNNEQFF.

This clonotype was seen many times. The chain carries TRBV6-4 and TRBJ2-6; 7 nucleotides match TRBD2. Trimming removed 1 base from V and 1 base from J; junction bases left unmatched: 1. Germline V CDR1 and CDR2: MRHNA, SNTAGT. The CDR3 covers 16 residues. CDR3 in amino acids: CASSDYGGSGANVLTF. In DNA, the CDR3 is TGTGCCAGCAGTGACTACGGGGGGTCTGGGGCCAACGTCCTGACTTTC.

Many counts were recorded for this clonotype. This CDR3 reads CAISEPRGGLGEYEQYF. The CDR3 region has the DNA TGTGCCATCAGTGAGCCGAGGGGAGGGTTAGGTGAATACGAGCAGTACTTC. This chain joins TRBV10-3 and TRBJ2-7, with 7 bases aligning to TRBD2. J gave up 4 bases and V 2 bases, and 14 bases lay outside the gene matches. The CDR3 consists of 17 residues. In germline, CDR1 is ENHRY, CDR2 SYGVKD.

This clonotype showed up just once. The chain joins TRBV2 to TRBJ2-7; 11 nucleotides align to TRBD1. The V and J ends lost 6 bases and 7 bases, in that order; junction bases with no gene match: 5. Germline loops: CDR1 SNHLY, CDR2 FYNNEI. This CDR3 is built from 13 residues. CDR3 residues: CASRGTGGEEQYF. CDR3 DNA sequence: TGTGCCAGCAGGGGGACAGGGGGGGAAGAGCAGTACTTC.

Regarding this clonotype: One junction end disagrees with the germline gene, perhaps due to a read error. The chain links TRBV15 to TRBJ2-7, with 10 bases lining up with TRBD1. Germline V gives CDR1 LNHNV, CDR2 YYDKDF (reference sequence). CDR3 size: 17 residues. The CDR3 spells CATSRGLPGQGNNEQYF. The DNA of the CDR3 is TGCGCCACCAGCAGAGGACTACCGGGACAGGGGAACAATGAGCAGTACTTC.

CDR3 DNA: TGTGCCAGCAGCGTAGAACCAAGGACCTACACAGATACGCAGTATTTT. Protein sequence: CASSVEPRTYTDTQYF. V and J are TRBV7-9 and TRBJ2-3; D is unclear. The CDR3 spans 16 residues. Looked up from germline, CDR1 is SEHNR and CDR2 is FQNEAQ (reference sequence). V was cut by 5 bases and J by 2 bases, with 17 bases left in between.

This clonotype was counted ten times or more. The J gene is TRBJ1-6, the V gene TRBV6-1; the match to TRBD1 covers 7 bases. This CDR3 comprises 14 residues. Germline V gives CDR1 MNHNS, CDR2 SASEGT. The J segment lost 10 bases and the V segment lost 6 bases, leaving 9 bases of the junction unmatched. In nucleotides, the CDR3 is TGTGCCAGCAGCCAAACGAGACAGGGCTCACCCCTCCACTTT. Translation: CASSQTRQGSPLHF.

The V gene is TRBV25-1, the J gene TRBJ2-1; 8 nucleotides match TRBD2. The CDR3 is 15 amino acids. V shed 2 bases, J shed 0 bases, and the junction held 0 bases outside the gene matches. CDR1 is MGHDK and CDR2 is SYGVNS in the germline V gene. CDR3 residues: CASSESGSSYNEQFF. CDR3 bases: TGTGCCAGCAGTGAAAGCGGGAGCTCCTACAATGAGCAGTTCTTC.

The V call is TRBV3-1, the J call TRBJ2-3; 11 bases align to TRBD2. Germline values: CDR1 LGHDT, CDR2 YNNKEL (reference sequence). This CDR3 spans 16 amino acids. Unmatched junction bases numbered 5, after V lost 2 bases and J lost 4 bases. The CDR3 sequence is CASSQTSGGGADTQYF. CDR3 sequence (DNA): TGTGCCAGCAGCCAAACTAGCGGGGGAGGGGCAGATACGCAGTATTTT.

The chain links TRBV11-2 to TRBJ1-2; TRBD1 agrees at 9 bases. The CDR3 runs to 13 residues. V lost 4 bases and J lost 10; bases outside the gene matches: 7. CDR1 and CDR2 (germline): SGHAT, FQNNGV. CDR3 amino acids: CASSSGQGLLYTF. Here the CDR3 DNA reads TGTGCCAGCAGCTCGGGACAGGGCCTACTCTACACCTTC.

This chain connects TRBV28 to TRBJ1-1; D is undetermined. The CDR3 spans 13 residues. Germline loops: CDR1 MDHEN, CDR2 SYDVKM. V gave up 4 bases and J gave up 13 bases, with 19 bases separating them. The CDR3 DNA reads as TGTGCCAGCAGTTCTTATATGGGAGAATTTGTTTTCTTT. This sequence encodes CASSSYMGEFVFF.

The chain is built from TRBV12-3 or TRBV12-4 and TRBJ1-6, with D maybe TRBD1 (6 bases). This CDR3 spans 16 amino acids. Trimming pared 5 bases from V and 10 bases from J, leaving 21 bases between. CDR3 in DNA: TGTGCCAGCAGTCTTGGGACTAGCGGGGGCGGGTCACCCCTCCACTTT. Its translation is CASSLGTSGGGSPLHF.

The rearrangement joins TRBV20-1 to TRBJ1-2, with 9 nucleotides matching TRBD1. Germline CDR1 DFQATT, CDR2 SNEGSKA (reference sequence). The CDR3 covers 12 residues. J was trimmed by 6 bases and V by 3 bases; bases with no gene match: 2. The chain's CDR3 is CSASRTGDGYTF. The CDR3 coding sequence is TGCAGTGCTAGCAGGACAGGGGATGGCTACACCTTC.

This clonotype was counted only a few times. V gene TRBV3-1 combines with J gene TRBJ1-3; D might be TRBD1 (5 bases). The CDR3 has 16 residues. Per germline, CDR1 LGHDT and CDR2 YNNKEL (reference sequence). V was shortened by 1 base and J by 4 bases, with 14 bases between the two germline ends. CDR3 sequence reads: CASSQVYGTAGNTIYF. The CDR3 DNA is TGTGCCAGCAGCCAAGTTTACGGGACTGCAGGAAACACCATATATTTT.

Remarks on this clonotype: Compared with germline, one end of the junction differs, possibly owing to a read error. The rearrangement uses TRBV20-1 and TRBJ2-7; D remains ambiguous. Germline V CDR1 and CDR2: DFQATT, SNEGSKA (reference sequence). There are 15 residues in the CDR3. The CDR3 coding sequence is TGCGGTGCTAGAGAAGGGTCCCGTCTTTTCTACGAGCAGTACTTC. Residues: CGAREGSRLFYEQYF.

In this sample, this clonotype turned up a few times. A much bigger clone sits one base away, suggesting this may be a read error. V is TRBV7-9 and J is TRBJ1-1, with 8 bases that match TRBD1. The CDR3 length is 14 residues. CDR1 is SEHNR, CDR2 FQNEAQ, per germline (reference sequence). The CDR3 coding sequence is TGTACCAGCAGCTCCCAGGGGGCAAGCACTGAAGCTTTCTTT. Translated, it gives CTSSSQGASTEAFF.

This clonotype was recorded at least ten times. This rearrangement joins TRBV6-1 to TRBJ1-2, with D possibly TRBD1 on 5 matching bases. Germline V lookup: CDR1 MNHNS, CDR2 SASEGT. Deletions cut 10 bases from V and 7 bases from J, with 19 bases between. The CDR3 is 13 amino acids. CDR3 protein: CATARGGRSGYTF. CDR3 sequence (DNA): TGTGCCACAGCACGGGGGGGACGAAGTGGCTACACCTTC.

V gene TRBV20-1 combines with J gene TRBJ2-7; a weak D match, TRBD1 (6 bases). V was pared by 6 bases and J by 6 bases, with 15 bases between. This CDR3 region has 12 residues. The germline gives CDR1 DFQATT, CDR2 SNEGSKA (reference sequence). CDR3 region: CSARITGSEQYF. CDR3 in DNA: TGCAGTGCCAGGATTACAGGGAGCGAGCAGTACTTC.

The sample holds many counts of this clonotype. The chain couples TRBV5-8 to TRBJ1-2, with D possibly TRBD1 on 6 matching bases. The germline CDR1 and CDR2 sequences are SGHTS and YDEGEE. The V and J ends lost 3 bases and 5 bases respectively, with 17 bases between them. The CDR3 sequence is 15 residues long. CDR3 coding DNA: TGTGCCAGCAGCTCTAGTCCCGGGACATTGTATGGCTACACCTTC. This codes for CASSSSPGTLYGYTF.

The chain is built from TRBV20-1 and TRBJ2-5, with D perhaps TRBD2 (5 bases). The V end was cut by 4 bases, the J end by 5 bases, with 11 bases between. Germline values: CDR1 DFQATT, CDR2 SNEGSKA (reference sequence). The CDR3 is 12 amino acids. The CDR3 here is CSAKGREETQYF. The CDR3 coding sequence is TGCAGTGCTAAGGGAAGGGAGGAGACCCAGTACTTC.

The V gene is TRBV19, the J gene TRBJ1-6; 7 nucleotides match TRBD1. Germline trimming cut 9 bases from V and 0 bases from J; bases unmatched to any gene: 8. CDR1 is LNHDA, CDR2 SQIVND, per germline (reference sequence). This CDR3 is built from 16 residues. The CDR3 region has the DNA TGTGCCAGCAGGGACAGCCAATTCTCCTATAATTCACCCCTCCACTTT. This gives the protein CASRDSQFSYNSPLHF.

Only a few counts were recorded for this clonotype. This chain uses TRBV4-1 with TRBJ2-1, with TRBD2 identical over 13 bases. Germline values: CDR1 MGHRA, CDR2 YSYEKL. This CDR3 region has 16 residues. The junction had 10 bases not matched to a gene; V was cut back by 7 bases and J by 7 bases. CDR3 sequence (DNA): TGCGCCAGCAAACGCGGACTAGCGGGGGAGAGGAATGAGCAGTTCTTC. This encodes CASKRGLAGERNEQFF.

V and J are TRBV2 and TRBJ2-7, with TRBD2 matching over 8 bases. With V trimmed by 8 bases and J by 7 bases, 7 bases remained unmatched. The CDR3 is made up of 12 amino acids. CDR1 and CDR2 from the germline V gene are SNHLY and FYNNEI. This CDR3 reads CASGDGGEEQYF. The CDR3 bases are TGTGCCAGCGGGGACGGGGGGGAAGAGCAGTACTTC.

This clonotype turned up a few times. Just one base apart from a much larger clone, this may be a read error. The chain couples TRBV2 to TRBJ2-1; possible D gene TRBD1, 5 bases. This CDR3 region has 14 residues. Germline CDR1 is SNHLY and CDR2 is FYNNEI. In DNA, the CDR3 is TGTGCCAGCAGTGCAGATGGGGCCTACAATGAGCAGCTCTTC. Protein sequence: CASSADGAYNEQLF.

There are many counts of this clonotype. The gene calls are TRBV19 and TRBJ2-1; possibly TRBD1 for D (6 bases). Germline values: CDR1 LNHDA, CDR2 SQIVND (reference sequence). With 3 bases removed from V and 2 bases from J, the gap between germline ends came to 14 bases. The CDR3 is 16 residues long. Here the CDR3 DNA reads TGTGCCAGTAGTATTCGCAGGGGAGAAGCCTACAATGAGCAGTTCTTC. Its translation: CASSIRRGEAYNEQFF.

The V gene is TRBV9, the J gene TRBJ2-7; D gene ambiguous. CDR3 length: 14 residues. Looked up from germline, CDR1 is SGDLS and CDR2 is YYNGEE. Between the trimmed V and J ends, which lost 0 bases and 0 bases, there was a span of 7 bases. This CDR3 reads CASSVGPSSYEQYF. The CDR3 nucleotides read TGTGCCAGCAGCGTAGGTCCGAGCTCCTACGAGCAGTACTTC.

This clonotype was picked up many times. The chain uses TRBV6-1 and TRBJ1-1, with TRBD1 identical over 8 bases. Germline trimming cut 6 bases from V and 1 base from J; bases unmatched to any gene: 1. Germline values: CDR1 MNHNS, CDR2 SASEGT. The CDR3 is 13 amino acids. DNA of the CDR3: TGTGCCAGCAGGACAGGGGCGAACACTGAAGCTTTCTTT. Translated, it gives CASRTGANTEAFF.